Shown below are 17 T cell receptor beta chains from a single sample sequenced in a study of human thymus T cells. Sequencing used immunoSEQ multiplex PCR; TCRdb keeps in-frame clones, though not all of them. Here the sample spans about 78,000 clones, around 96% being singletons. The study used thymus tissue resected during corrective heart surgery. Sequenced material: thymus tissue. Receptor source: a boy less than two years old with a congenital heart defect but otherwise immunologically healthy.

The V gene is TRBV28, the J gene TRBJ1-1; the D is unclear. Germline V gives CDR1 MDHEN, CDR2 SYDVKM. Trimming removed 5 bases at V and 1 base at J, with 5 bases between. There are 12 residues in the CDR3. The CDR3 here is CASSRGNTEAFF. In DNA, the CDR3 is TGTGCCAGCAGTCGGGGGAACACTGAAGCTTTCTTT.

This clone was counted between two and nine times. V gene TRBV4-3 combines with J gene TRBJ1-5; perhaps TRBD1 as D (5 bases). With 1 base removed from V and 3 bases from J, the gap between germline ends came to 19 bases. Germline V lookup: CDR1 LGHNA, CDR2 YSLEER. This CDR3 is built from 18 residues. The CDR3 nucleotides are TGCGCCAGCAGCCAAGCCTATCTGCTTCCGGGACTCAATCAGCCCCAGCATTTT. Translation gives CASSQAYLLPGLNQPQHF.

The genes are TRBV28 and TRBJ1-4, with 8 nucleotides matching TRBD1. CDR1 MDHEN and CDR2 SYDVKM come from the germline V gene. V lost 3 bases, J lost 11 bases, and 8 bases stayed unmatched. The CDR3 consists of 14 residues. For the CDR3, the DNA is TGTGCCAGCAGTTTCACAGGGGGGAGTGACAAACTGTTTTTT. The encoded protein is CASSFTGGSDKLFF. The full variable domain, rest sourced from reference TRBV28 and TRBJ1-4, is DVKVTQSSRYLVKRTGEKVFLECVQDMDHENMFWYRQDPGLGLRLIYFSYDVKMKEKGDIPEGYSVSREKKERFSLILESASTNQTSMYLCASSFTGGSDKLFFGSGTQLSVL.

V is TRBV4-2 and J is TRBJ1-2; the match to TRBD1 covers 9 bases. Germline V gene data show CDR1 as LGHNA and CDR2 as YNFKEQ. V gave up 4 bases and J gave up 5 bases; unmatched junction bases: 20. CDR3 length: 19 residues. In DNA, the CDR3 is TGTGCCAGCAGCCCCCCGGACAGGGGCTTCCTTAAGCCCCCTTATGGCTACACCTTC. It is translated as CASSPPDRGFLKPPYGYTF.

This clone was recorded once. This rearrangement joins TRBV4-1 to TRBJ2-4; TRBD2 aligns across 9 bases. Losses at the gene ends were 1 base for V and 9 bases for J; bases not matched to a gene: 7. This CDR3 comprises 15 residues. Germline CDR1 and CDR2: MGHRA and YSYEKL. The DNA of the CDR3 is TGCGCCAGCAGCCAAGTTAGCGGGGGCGGGGGCATTCAGTACTTC. Translated, it gives CASSQVSGGGGIQYF.

The J gene is TRBJ2-1, the V gene TRBV21-1. TRBV21-1 is a pseudogene. This CDR3 spans 16 amino acids. Written as DNA, the CDR3 is TGTGCCAGCAGCCAAGTGGCGAAAGAGGGGCTTAATGAGCAGTTCTTC. This translates into CASSQVAKEGLNEQFF.

The CDR3 DNA reads as TGTGCCAGCAGCGTAGCGCAGGACAGGGGATGGGAGCAGTACTTC. Translated, it gives CASSVAQDRGWEQYF. The chain has TRBV9 and TRBJ2-7; 9 bases are shared with TRBD1. V trimming: 0 bases; J trimming: 7 bases; junction bases outside the gene matches: 8. This CDR3 contains 15 residues. Germline V gives CDR1 SGDLS, CDR2 YYNGEE. Together with reference TRBV9 and TRBJ2-7, the CDR3 gives the full variable domain: DSGVTQTPKHLITATGQRVTLRCSPRSGDLSVYWYQQSLDQGLQFLIQYYNGEERAKGNILERFSAQQFPDLHSELNLSSLELGDSALYFCASSVAQDRGWEQYFGPGTRLTVT.

The rearrangement links TRBV10-2 to TRBJ2-2, with D perhaps TRBD2 (6 bases). This CDR3 has 16 residues. V gave up 7 bases and J gave up 5 bases, with 20 bases separating them. Germline CDR1 WSHSY, CDR2 SAAADI. The CDR3 nucleotides are TGCGCCAGCACGGTGTCGAGGCTAGCGCGTACCGGGGAGCTGTTTTTT. Translation: CASTVSRLARTGELFF.

The V and J genes are TRBV7-9 and TRBJ2-7; D possibly matches TRBD1 or TRBD2 (5 bases each). The CDR3 covers 13 residues. Per germline, CDR1 SEHNR and CDR2 FQNEAQ (reference sequence). Trimming removed 4 bases at V and 3 bases at J, with 10 bases between. The CDR3 DNA is TGTGCCAGCAGCTACCGGGACCTCTACGAGCAGTACTTC. Translation gives CASSYRDLYEQYF.

This rearrangement joins TRBV29-1 to TRBJ2-5, with 10 bases fitting TRBD2. Trimming at V came to 5 bases and at J to 3 bases, leaving 12 bases not matched to a gene. This CDR3 has 16 residues. Germline V gene lookup returns CDR1 SQVTM and CDR2 ANQGSEA. Written as DNA, the CDR3 is TGCAGCGTTCTCTCTTACGGGACTAGCGTGGAAGAGACCCAGTACTTC. Amino acids: CSVLSYGTSVEETQYF.

This chain connects TRBV7-9 to TRBJ2-5; D uncertain. The germline V and J ends were trimmed by 4 bases and 4 bases, with 4 bases remaining between them. The germline V gene encodes CDR1 SEHNR and CDR2 FQNEAQ (reference sequence). The CDR3 covers 11 residues. The CDR3 DNA sequence: TGTGCCAGCAGCTCACGAGAGACCCAGTACTTC. This encodes CASSSRETQYF.

The CDR3 protein is CASSKVGPAPNEQFF. In nucleotides, the CDR3 is TGTGCCAGCAGCAAAGTTGGGCCAGCTCCTAATGAGCAGTTCTTC. The J gene is TRBJ2-1, the V gene TRBV21-1; the table's TRBD1 call for D was not verified on the DNA. TRBV21-1 is recorded as a pseudogene. The CDR3 extends over 15 amino acids.

The CDR3 region has the DNA TGTGCCAGCAGTTTATCCCAGGGCTCTGGAAACACCATATATTTT. Its translation is CASSLSQGSGNTIYF. The chain links TRBV27 to TRBJ1-3; possibly TRBD1 for D (5 bases). The V end was cut by 0 bases, the J end by 0 bases, with 6 bases between. From germline, CDR1 is MNHEY and CDR2 SMNVEV (reference sequence). The CDR3 spans 15 residues.

The chain links TRBV7-8 to TRBJ2-6, with D possibly TRBD1 on 6 matching bases. V lost 3 bases and J lost 4, with 16 bases in between. From germline, CDR1 is SGHVS and CDR2 FQNEAQ. The CDR3 runs to 17 residues. The CDR3 DNA sequence: TGTGCCAGCAGCTTGGACAGAACCCCGAAGGGGGCCAACGTCCTGACTTTC. It is translated as CASSLDRTPKGANVLTF.

This clone has more than one count but fewer than ten. The chain employs TRBV5-8 and TRBJ1-2; TRBD1 agrees at 7 bases. From germline, CDR1 is SGHTS and CDR2 YDEGEE. This CDR3 region has 14 residues. Trimming took 4 bases from V and 4 from J; bases not matched to a gene: 7. This CDR3 is CASSPCRDSYGYTF. DNA for the CDR3: TGTGCCAGCAGCCCATGTAGGGACAGCTATGGCTACACCTTC.

This clone showed up just once. The V gene is TRBV7-2, the J gene TRBJ2-3; 7 positions agree with TRBD2. J lost 1 base, V lost 5 bases, and 6 bases had no gene match. The CDR3 covers 15 residues. The germline V gene has CDR1 SGHTA and CDR2 FQGNSA. The CDR3 loop is CASSPDGGGTDTQYF. The CDR3 bases are TGTGCCAGCAGCCCCGATGGGGGGGGCACAGATACGCAGTATTTT.

This clone was observed a single time. The J gene is TRBJ2-6, the V gene TRBV5-1; 10 bases match TRBD1. The CDR3 has 17 residues. With V trimmed by 4 bases and J by 1 base, 5 bases remained unmatched. Per germline, CDR1 SGHRS and CDR2 YFSETQ. CDR3 DNA sequence: TGCGCCAGCAGCGGGACAGGGGTCCAATCTGGGGCCAACGTCCTGACTTTC. Translating it yields CASSGTGVQSGANVLTF.